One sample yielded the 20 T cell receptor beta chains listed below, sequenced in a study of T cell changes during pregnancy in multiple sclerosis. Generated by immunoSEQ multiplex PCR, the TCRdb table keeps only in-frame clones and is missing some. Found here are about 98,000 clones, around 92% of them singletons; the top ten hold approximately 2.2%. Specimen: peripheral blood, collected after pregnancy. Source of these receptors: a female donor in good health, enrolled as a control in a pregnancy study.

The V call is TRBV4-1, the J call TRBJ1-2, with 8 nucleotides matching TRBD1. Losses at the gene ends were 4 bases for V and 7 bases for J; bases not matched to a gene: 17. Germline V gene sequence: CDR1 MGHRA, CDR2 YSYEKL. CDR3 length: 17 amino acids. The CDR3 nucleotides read TGCGCCAGCAGCCGCTACCACCTGACAGGACAGGGCTTTGGCTACACCTTC. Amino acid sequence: CASSRYHLTGQGFGYTF.

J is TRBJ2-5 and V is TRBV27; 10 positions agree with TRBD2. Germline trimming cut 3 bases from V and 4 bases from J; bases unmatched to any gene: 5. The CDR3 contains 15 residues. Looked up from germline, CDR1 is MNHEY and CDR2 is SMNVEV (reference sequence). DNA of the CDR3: TGTGCCAGCAGTTTTACTCTAGCGGGAGCAGAGACCCAGTACTTC. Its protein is CASSFTLAGAETQYF.

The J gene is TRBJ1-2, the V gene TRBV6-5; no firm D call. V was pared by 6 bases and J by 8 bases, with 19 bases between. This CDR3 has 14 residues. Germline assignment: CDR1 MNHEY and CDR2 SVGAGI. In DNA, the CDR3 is TGTGCCAGCAGCGAAACAACGGTGAGGAGGGGCTACACCTTC. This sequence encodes CASSETTVRRGYTF.

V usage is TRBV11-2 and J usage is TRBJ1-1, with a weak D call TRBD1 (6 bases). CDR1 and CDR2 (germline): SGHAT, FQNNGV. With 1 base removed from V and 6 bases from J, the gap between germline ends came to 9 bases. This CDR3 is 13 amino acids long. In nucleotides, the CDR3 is TGTGCCAGCAGCTTAGCAGGGGCCTCTGAAGCTTTCTTT. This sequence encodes CASSLAGASEAFF. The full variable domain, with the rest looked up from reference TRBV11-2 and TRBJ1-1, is EAGVAQSPRYKIIEKRQSVAFWCNPISGHATLYWYQQILGQGPKLLIQFQNNGVVDDSQLPKDRFSAERLKGVDSTLKIQPAKLEDSAVYLCASSLAGASEAFFGQGTRLTVV.

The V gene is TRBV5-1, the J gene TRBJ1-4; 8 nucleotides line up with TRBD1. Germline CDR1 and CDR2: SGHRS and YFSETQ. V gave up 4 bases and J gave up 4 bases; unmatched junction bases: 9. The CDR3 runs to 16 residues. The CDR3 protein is CASSKGQVYDNEKLFF. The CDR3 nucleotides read TGCGCCAGCAGCAAGGGACAGGTCTATGATAATGAAAAACTGTTTTTT.

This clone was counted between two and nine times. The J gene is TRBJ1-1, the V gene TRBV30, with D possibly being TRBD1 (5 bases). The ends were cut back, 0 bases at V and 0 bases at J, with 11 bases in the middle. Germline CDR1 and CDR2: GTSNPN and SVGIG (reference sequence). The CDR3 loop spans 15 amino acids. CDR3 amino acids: CAWSVGARLNTEAFF. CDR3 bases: TGTGCCTGGAGTGTAGGGGCCCGATTGAACACTGAAGCTTTCTTT.

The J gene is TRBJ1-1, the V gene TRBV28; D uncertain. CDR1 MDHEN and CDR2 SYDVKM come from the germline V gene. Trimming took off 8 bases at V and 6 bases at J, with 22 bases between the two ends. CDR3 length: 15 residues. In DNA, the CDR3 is TGTGCCAGCTCAAGCGGTGGAACCTTTGACGCTGAAGCTTTCTTT. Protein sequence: CASSSGGTFDAEAFF.

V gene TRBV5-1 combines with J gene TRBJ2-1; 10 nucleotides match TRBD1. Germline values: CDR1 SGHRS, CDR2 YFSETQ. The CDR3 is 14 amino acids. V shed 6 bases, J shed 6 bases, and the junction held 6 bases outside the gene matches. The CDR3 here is CASNPGQGPNEQFF. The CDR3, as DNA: TGCGCCAGCAACCCGGGACAGGGGCCCAATGAGCAGTTCTTC.

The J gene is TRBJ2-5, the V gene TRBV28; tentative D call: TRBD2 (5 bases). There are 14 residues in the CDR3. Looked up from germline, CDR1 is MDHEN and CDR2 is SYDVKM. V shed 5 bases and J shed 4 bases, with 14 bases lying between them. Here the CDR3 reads CASSPTGVVETQYF. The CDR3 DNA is TGTGCCAGCAGTCCAACCGGGGTTGTAGAGACCCAGTACTTC.

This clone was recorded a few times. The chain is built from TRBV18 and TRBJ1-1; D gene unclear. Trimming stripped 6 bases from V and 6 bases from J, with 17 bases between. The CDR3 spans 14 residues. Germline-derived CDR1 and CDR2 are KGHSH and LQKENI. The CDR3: CASSRGREGAEAFF. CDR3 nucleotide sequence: TGTGCCAGCTCTCGAGGGAGGGAGGGTGCTGAAGCTTTCTTT. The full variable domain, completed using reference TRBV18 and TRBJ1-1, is NAGVMQNPRHLVRRRGQEARLRCSPMKGHSHVYWYRQLPEEGLKFMVYLQKENIIDESGMPKERFSAEFPKEGPSILRIQQVVRGDSAAYFCASSRGREGAEAFFGQGTRLTVV.

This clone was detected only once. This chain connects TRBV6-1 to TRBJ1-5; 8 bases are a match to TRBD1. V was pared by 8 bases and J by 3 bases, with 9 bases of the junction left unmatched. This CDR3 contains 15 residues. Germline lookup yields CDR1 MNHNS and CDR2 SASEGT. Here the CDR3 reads CASHERDRNNQPQHF. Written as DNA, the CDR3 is TGTGCCAGCCATGAAAGGGACAGGAACAATCAGCCCCAGCATTTT.

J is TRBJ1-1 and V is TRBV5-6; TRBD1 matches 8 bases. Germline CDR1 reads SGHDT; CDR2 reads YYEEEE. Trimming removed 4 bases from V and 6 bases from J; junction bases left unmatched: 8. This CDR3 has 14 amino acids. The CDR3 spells CASSPGQEFAEAFF. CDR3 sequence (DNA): TGTGCCAGCAGCCCGGGACAGGAGTTCGCTGAAGCTTTCTTT. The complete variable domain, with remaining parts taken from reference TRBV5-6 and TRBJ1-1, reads DAGVTQSPTHLIKTRGQQVTLRCSPKSGHDTVSWYQQALGQGPQFIFQYYEEEERQRGNFPDRFSGHQFPNYSSELNVNALLLGDSALYLCASSPGQEFAEAFFGQGTRLTVV.

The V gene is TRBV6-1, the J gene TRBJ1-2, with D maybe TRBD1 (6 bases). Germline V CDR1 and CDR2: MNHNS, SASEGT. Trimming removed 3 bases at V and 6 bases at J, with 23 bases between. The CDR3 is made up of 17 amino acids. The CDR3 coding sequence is TGTGCCAGCAGTGACCAAGGATTTGCCACAGGGATCAATGGCTACACCTTC. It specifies CASSDQGFATGINGYTF.

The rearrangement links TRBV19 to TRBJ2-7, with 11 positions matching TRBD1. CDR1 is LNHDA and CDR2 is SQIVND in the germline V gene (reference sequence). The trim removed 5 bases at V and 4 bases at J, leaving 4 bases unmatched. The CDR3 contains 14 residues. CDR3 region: CASSLGTGGYEQYF. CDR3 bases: TGTGCCAGTAGTCTTGGGACAGGGGGTTACGAGCAGTACTTC.

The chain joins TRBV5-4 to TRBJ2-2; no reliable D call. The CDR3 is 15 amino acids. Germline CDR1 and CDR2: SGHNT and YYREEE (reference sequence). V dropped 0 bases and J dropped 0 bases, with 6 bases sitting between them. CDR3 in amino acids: CASSLGLTNTGELFF. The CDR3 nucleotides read TGTGCCAGCAGCTTGGGGCTGACGAACACCGGGGAGCTGTTTTTT.

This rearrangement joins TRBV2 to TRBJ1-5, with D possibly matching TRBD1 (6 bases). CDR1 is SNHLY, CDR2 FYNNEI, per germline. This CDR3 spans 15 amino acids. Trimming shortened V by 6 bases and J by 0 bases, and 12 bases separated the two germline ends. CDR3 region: CASSGQLNSNQPQHF. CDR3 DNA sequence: TGTGCCAGCAGCGGACAGCTAAATAGCAATCAGCCCCAGCATTTT.

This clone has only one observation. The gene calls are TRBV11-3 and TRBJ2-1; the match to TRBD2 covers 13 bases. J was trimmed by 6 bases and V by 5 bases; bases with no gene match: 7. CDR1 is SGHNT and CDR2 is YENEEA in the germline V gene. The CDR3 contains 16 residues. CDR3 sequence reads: CASSRGLAGPINEQFF. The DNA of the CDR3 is TGTGCCAGCAGCCGGGGACTAGCGGGACCAATCAATGAGCAGTTCTTC.

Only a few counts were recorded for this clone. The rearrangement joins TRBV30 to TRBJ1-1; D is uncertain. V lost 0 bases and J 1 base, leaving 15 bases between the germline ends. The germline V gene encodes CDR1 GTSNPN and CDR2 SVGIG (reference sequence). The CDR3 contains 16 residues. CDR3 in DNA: TGTGCCTGGAGTGTACTAGTACGTAGGCCGAACACTGAAGCTTTCTTT. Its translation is CAWSVLVRRPNTEAFF.

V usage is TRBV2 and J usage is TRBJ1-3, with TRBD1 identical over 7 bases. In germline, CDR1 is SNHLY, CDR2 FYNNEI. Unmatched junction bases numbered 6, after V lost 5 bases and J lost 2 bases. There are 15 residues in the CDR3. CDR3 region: CASSQQGNTGNTIYF. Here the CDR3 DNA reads TGTGCCAGCAGTCAACAGGGGAACACTGGAAACACCATATATTTT.

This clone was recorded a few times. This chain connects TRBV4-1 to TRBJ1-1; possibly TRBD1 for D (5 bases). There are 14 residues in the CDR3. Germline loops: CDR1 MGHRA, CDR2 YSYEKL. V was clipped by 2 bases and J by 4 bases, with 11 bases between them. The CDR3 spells CASSQTNQGTEAFF. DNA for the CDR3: TGCGCCAGCAGCCAAACCAACCAGGGCACTGAAGCTTTCTTT.